These T cell receptor beta chains were read from a single sample in a study of T-cell reconstitution after alpha-beta-depleted transplantation in children. Each CDR3 protein is one row after TCRdb ran MiXCR on the PCR reads. This table has over 550,000 distinct CDR3 sequences, 10% appearing once. This sample comprised PBMCs from the stem cell graft donor, obtained from the stem cell graft. The source of these receptors is a human donor who donated a stem cell graft to a child with acute myeloid leukemia. Both conserved end residues are part of each CDR3. A D gene is named only where the DNA matches it firmly. Some rows have no size entry. The others give once, few or many, or a class for an expanded clone.

>NA|TRBV18|TRBJ2-7|NA|13
TGTGCCAGCTCACCACCAGTCGAGTACGAGCAGTACTTC
CASSPPVEYEQYF
>NA|TRBV29-1|TRBJ2-7|TRBD1|14
TGCAGCGTTGAAGTGACAGGGTTCCCCTACGAGCAGTACTTC
CSVEVTGFPYEQYF
>few|TRBV7-2|TRBJ1-2|TRBD1|14
TGTGCCAGCAGCTTCGGACAGGGGGAGGGGGGCTACACCTTC
CASSFGQGEGGYTF
>NA|TRBV29-1|TRBJ2-3|TRBD2|13
TGCAGCGTGGGACTAGCGAGCACAGATACGCAGTATTTT
CSVGLASTDTQYF
>many|TRBV27|TRBJ2-7|TRBD2|14
TGTGCCAGCAGTCCGGGACTAGCGAGCTACGAGCAGTACTTC
CASSPGLASYEQYF
>NA|TRBV6-1|TRBJ2-5|NA|14
TGTGCCAGCAGTCCCTGGCCAGGGCAAGAGACCCAGTACTTC
CASSPWPGQETQYF
>few|TRBV7-2|TRBJ1-6|NA|15
TGTGCCAGCAGTTTTTACGGACAGAGAAATTCACCCCTCCACTTT
CASSFYGQRNSPLHF
>many|TRBV2|TRBJ2-3|TRBD1|13
TGTGCCAGCAATCAGGGGGCGACAGATACGCAGTATTTT
CASNQGATDTQYF
>many|TRBV20-1|TRBJ2-1|TRBD2|16
TGCAGTGCTAGAGAAATTGGGACTAGCGGGAGGAATGAGCAGTTCTTC
CSAREIGTSGRNEQFF
>NA|TRBV7-9|TRBJ2-2|NA|16
TGTGCCAGCAGCCGAGGCAGGGGCGCGAACACCGGGGAGCTGTTTTTT
CASSRGRGANTGELFF